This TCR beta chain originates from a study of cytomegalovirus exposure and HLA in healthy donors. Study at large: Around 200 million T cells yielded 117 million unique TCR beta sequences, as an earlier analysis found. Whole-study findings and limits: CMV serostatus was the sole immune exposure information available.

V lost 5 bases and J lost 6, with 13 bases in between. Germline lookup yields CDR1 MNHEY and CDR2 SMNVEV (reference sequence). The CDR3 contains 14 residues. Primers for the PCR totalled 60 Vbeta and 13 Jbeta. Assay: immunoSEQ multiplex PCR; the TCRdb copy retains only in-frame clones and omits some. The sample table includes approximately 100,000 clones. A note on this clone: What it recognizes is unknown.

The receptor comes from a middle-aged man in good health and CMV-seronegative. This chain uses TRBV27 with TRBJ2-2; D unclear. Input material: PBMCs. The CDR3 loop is CASSLSSLPGELFF. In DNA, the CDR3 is TGTGCCAGCAGTCTCTCCAGTCTGCCCGGGGAGCTGTTTTTT.